This T cell receptor beta chain was obtained from a study of post-analysis software for immune sequencing data. Overall study context: The cohort encompassed relapsing-remitting, secondary progressive and progressive-relapsing multiple sclerosis disease courses. General study points: In patients, about 5 TRBV segments were more frequent than in controls, with TRBV5-6, TRBV5-1 and TRBV20-1 among them. Significantly lower normalized Chao1 diversity was found in patients with multiple sclerosis relative to controls. Those samples that were prepared in the same batch co-clustered strongly by F measure.

Worth noting for this clonotype: Its antigen remains unknown.

CDR3 length: 15 residues. Between the trimmed V and J ends, which lost 1 base and 1 base, there was a span of 9 bases. The germline gives CDR1 LNHDA, CDR2 SQIVND (reference sequence). Incorporated into the TCR beta cDNA libraries were unique molecular identifiers, which served to reduce PCR and sequencing biases. From about 0.98 to 11 million T cells, roughly 0.5 million cDNA molecules were obtained. One entry per CDR3 protein, called by TCRdb with MiXCR from the PCR reads. The sample gives some 690,000 distinct CDR3 sequences, around 60% of which show up once; 11% is in the top ten. The chain links TRBV19 to TRBJ2-3, with D possibly matching TRBD1 (6 bases). The TCR sequence derives from a girl aged 2 to 10 with multiple sclerosis. The material sequenced was blood. The CDR3 bases are TGTGCCAGTAGTATAGTAGCAGGGGGCACAGATACGCAGTATTTT. As protein: CASSIVAGGTDTQYF.